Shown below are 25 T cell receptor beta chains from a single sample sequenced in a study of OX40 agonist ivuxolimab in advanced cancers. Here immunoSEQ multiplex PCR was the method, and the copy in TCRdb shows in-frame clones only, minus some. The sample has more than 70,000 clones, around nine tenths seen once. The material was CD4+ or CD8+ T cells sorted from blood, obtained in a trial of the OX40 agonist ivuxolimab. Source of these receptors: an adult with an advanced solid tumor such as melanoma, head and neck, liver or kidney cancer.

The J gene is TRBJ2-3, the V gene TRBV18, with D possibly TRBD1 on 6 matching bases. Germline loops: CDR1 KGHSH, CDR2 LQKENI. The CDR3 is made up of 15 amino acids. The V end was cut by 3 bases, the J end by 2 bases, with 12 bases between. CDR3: CASSPQTGYTDTQYF. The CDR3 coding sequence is TGTGCCAGCTCACCTCAGACAGGCTACACAGATACGCAGTATTTT.

The DNA of the CDR3 is TGTGCCAGCAGCTGGGGGGGCAGGGACGAACGAGAGACCCAGTACTTC. This translates into CASSWGGRDERETQYF. The rearrangement links TRBV5-4 to TRBJ2-5; TRBD2 might be the D (7 bases). Germline V gene data show CDR1 as SGHNT and CDR2 as YYREEE (reference sequence). The CDR3 length is 16 residues. The V gene lost 3 bases and the J gene lost 4 bases, with 19 bases spanning the gap.

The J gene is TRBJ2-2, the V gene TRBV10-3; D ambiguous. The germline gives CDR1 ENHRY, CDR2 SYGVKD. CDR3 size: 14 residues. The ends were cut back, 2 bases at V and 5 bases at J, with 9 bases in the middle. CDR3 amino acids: CAISEPVLTGELFF. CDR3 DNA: TGTGCCATCAGTGAGCCGGTTTTGACCGGGGAGCTGTTTTTT.

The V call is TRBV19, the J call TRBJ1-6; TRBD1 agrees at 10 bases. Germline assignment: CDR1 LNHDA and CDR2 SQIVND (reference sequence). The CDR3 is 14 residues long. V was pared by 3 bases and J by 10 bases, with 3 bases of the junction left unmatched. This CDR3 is CASSIRDRGSPLHF. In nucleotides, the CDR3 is TGTGCCAGTAGTATCCGGGACAGGGGCTCACCCCTCCACTTT.

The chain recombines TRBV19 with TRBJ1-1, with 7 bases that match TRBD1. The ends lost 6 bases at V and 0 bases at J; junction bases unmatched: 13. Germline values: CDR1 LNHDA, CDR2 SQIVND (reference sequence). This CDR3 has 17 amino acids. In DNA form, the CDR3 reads TGTGCCAGTAGCCGAGCCGGGACAGAGTATCTGAACACTGAAGCTTTCTTT. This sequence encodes CASSRAGTEYLNTEAFF.

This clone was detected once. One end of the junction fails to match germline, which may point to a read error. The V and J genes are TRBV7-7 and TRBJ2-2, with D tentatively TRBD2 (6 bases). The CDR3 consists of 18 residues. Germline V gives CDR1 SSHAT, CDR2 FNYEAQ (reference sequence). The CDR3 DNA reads TGTGCTAGCAGCCCGCGAGGAAGTTCGGGACTTATCACCGGGGAGCTGTTTTTT. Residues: CASSPRGSSGLITGELFF.

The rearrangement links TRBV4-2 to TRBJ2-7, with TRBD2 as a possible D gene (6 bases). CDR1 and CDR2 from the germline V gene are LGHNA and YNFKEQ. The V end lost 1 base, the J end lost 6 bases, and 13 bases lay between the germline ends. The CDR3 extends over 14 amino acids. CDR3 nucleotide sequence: TGTGCCAGCAGCCAAGGTCCGGCCGGGGGCGAGCAGTACTTC. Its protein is CASSQGPAGGEQYF.

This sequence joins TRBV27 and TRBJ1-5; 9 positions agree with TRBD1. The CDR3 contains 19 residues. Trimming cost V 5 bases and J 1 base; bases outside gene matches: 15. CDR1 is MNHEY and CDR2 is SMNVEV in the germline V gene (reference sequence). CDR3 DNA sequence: TGTGCCAGCAGTCCCCGGAACCCGGGACAGGGTCGGAGCAATCAGCCCCAGCATTTT. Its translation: CASSPRNPGQGRSNQPQHF.

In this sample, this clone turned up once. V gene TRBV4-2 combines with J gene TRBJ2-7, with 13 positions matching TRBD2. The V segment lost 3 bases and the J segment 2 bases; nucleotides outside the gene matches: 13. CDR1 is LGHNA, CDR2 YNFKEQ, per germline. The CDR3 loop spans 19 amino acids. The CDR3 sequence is CASSHQLAGGTRSAYEQYF. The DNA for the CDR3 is TGTGCCAGCAGCCACCAACTAGCGGGGGGGACAAGAAGCGCCTACGAGCAGTACTTC.

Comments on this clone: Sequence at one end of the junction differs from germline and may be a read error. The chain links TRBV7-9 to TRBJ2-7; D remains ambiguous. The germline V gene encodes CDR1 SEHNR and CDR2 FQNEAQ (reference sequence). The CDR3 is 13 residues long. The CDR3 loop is CTSSLSRFYEQYF. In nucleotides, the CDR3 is TGTACCAGCAGCTTATCCCGATTTTACGAGCAGTACTTC.

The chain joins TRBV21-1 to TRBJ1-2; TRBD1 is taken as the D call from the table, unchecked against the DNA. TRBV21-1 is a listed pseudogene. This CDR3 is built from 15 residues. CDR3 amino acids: CASSKRQGAIYGYTF. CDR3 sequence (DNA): TGTGCCAGCAGCAAAAGGCAGGGCGCTATCTATGGCTACACCTTC.

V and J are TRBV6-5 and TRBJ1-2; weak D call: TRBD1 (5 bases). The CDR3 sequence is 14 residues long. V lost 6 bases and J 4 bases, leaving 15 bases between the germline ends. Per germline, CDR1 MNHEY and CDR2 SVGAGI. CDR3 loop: CASSPPGLFYGYTF. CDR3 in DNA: TGTGCCAGCAGCCCCCCGGGACTGTTCTATGGCTACACCTTC.

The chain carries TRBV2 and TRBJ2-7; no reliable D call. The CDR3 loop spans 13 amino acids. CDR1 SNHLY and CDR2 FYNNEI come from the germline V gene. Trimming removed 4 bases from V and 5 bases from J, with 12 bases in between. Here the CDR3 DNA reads TGTGCCAGCAGTGTTGATCGGCGGCACGAGCAGTACTTC. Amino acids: CASSVDRRHEQYF. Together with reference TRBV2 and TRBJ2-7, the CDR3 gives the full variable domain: EPEVTQTPSHQVTQMGQEVILRCVPISNHLYFYWYRQILGQKVEFLVSFYNNEISEKSEIFDDQFSVERPDGSNFTLKIRSTKLEDSAMYFCASSVDRRHEQYFGPGTRLTVT.

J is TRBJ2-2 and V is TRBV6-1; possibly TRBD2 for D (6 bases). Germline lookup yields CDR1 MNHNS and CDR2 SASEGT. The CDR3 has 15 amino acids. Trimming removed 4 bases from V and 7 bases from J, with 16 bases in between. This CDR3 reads CASSGGGGGIGELFF. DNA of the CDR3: TGTGCCAGCAGTGGCGGCGGTGGGGGGATCGGGGAGCTGTTTTTT.

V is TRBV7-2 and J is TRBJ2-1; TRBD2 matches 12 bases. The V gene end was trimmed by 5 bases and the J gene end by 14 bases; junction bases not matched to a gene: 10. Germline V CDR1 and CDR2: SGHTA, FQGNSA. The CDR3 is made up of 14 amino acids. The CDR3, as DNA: TGTGCCAGCAGCCCCCGACTAGCGGGAGACATTGAGTTCTTC. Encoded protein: CASSPRLAGDIEFF.

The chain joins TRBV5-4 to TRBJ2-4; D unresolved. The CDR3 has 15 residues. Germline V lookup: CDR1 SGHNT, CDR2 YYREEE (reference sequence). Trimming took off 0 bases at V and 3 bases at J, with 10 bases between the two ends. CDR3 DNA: TGTGCCAGCAGCTTGGCCGGCTTGGACAAAAACATTCAGTACTTC. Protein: CASSLAGLDKNIQYF.

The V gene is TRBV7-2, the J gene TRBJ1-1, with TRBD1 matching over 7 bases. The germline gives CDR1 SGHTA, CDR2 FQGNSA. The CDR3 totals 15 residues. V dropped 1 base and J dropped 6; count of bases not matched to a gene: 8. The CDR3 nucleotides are TGTGCCAGCAGCTTAGTTAGACAGGGAGCCCCTGAAGCTTTCTTT. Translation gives CASSLVRQGAPEAFF.

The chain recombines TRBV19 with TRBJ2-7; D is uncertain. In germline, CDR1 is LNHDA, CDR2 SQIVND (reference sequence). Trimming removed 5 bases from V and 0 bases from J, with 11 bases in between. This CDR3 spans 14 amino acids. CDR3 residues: CASSSRTPSYEQYF. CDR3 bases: TGTGCCAGTAGTTCCCGCACCCCCTCCTACGAGCAGTACTTC.

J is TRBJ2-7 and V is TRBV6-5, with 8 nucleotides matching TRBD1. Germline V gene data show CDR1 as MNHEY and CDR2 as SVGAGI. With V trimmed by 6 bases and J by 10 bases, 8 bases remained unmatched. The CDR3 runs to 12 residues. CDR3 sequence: CASSSGGLGQYF. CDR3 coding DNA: TGTGCCAGCAGCTCAGGGGGCCTGGGACAGTACTTC.

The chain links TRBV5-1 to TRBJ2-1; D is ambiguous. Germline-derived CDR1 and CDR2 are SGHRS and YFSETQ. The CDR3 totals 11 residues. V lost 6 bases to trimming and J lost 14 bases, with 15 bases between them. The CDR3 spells CASTSDLSEFF. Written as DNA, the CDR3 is TGCGCCAGCACGAGCGATTTGAGCGAGTTCTTC.

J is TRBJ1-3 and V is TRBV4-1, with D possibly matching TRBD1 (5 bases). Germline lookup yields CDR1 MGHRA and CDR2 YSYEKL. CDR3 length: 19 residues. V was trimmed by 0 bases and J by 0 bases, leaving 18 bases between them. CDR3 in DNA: TGCGCCAGCAGCCAAGAAGGGGCCGGGGCCTATGTCTCTGGAAACACCATATATTTT. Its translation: CASSQEGAGAYVSGNTIYF.

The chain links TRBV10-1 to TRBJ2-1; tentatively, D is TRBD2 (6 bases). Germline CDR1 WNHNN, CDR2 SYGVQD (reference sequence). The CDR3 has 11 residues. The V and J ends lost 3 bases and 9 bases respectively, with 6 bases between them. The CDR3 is CASSDGGEQFF. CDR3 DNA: TGCGCCAGCAGTGACGGGGGTGAGCAGTTCTTC.

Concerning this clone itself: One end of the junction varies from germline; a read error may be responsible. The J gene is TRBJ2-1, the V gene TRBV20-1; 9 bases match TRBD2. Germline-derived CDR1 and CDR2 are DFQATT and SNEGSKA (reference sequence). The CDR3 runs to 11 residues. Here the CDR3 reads CLLTSGFEQFF. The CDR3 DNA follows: TGTCTGCTCACTAGCGGGTTTGAGCAGTTCTTC.

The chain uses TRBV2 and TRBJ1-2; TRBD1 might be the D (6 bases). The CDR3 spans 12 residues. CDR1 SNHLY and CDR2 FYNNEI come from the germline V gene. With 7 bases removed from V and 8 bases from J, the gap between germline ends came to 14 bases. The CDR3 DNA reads TGTGCCAGCACGACAGGACTTAGAGGCTACACCTTC. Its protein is CASTTGLRGYTF.

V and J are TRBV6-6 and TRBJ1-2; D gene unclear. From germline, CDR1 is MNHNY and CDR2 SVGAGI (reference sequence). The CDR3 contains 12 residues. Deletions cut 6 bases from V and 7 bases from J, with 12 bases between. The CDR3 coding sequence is TGTGCCAGCAGATCCGGGGATGGTGGCTACACCTTC. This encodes CASRSGDGGYTF.